This T cell receptor beta chain emerged from a study of Graves' ophthalmopathy and Graves' hyperthyroidism. Study-wide background: Before any treatment, peripheral blood was taken at the initial diagnosis.

Study outcomes and limitations: Most expanded clonotypes in thyroid above 0.001 frequency also showed up in blood.

PBMCs had their origin in fresh peripheral blood (approximately 10 ml). CDR3 length: 16 amino acids. Germline V lookup: CDR1 LGHDT, CDR2 YNNKEL (reference sequence). The V gene lost 4 bases and the J gene lost 0 bases, with 15 bases spanning the gap. Amplified material comprised TCR beta CDR3 regions derived from RNA transcripts. Second-round multiplex PCR came after first-round RT-PCR with HTBI primers. MiXCR was run by TCRdb on the multiplex PCR reads, yielding one entry per CDR3 protein. Of roughly 400,000 distinct CDR3 sequences listed, around 16% are singletons. This clonotype was found many times. Its antigen remains unidentified.

The specimen was peripheral blood. J is TRBJ1-1 and V is TRBV3-1; no clear D gene. This sequence originates from a woman between 18 and 30 years old with Graves' ophthalmopathy. CDR3 sequence reads: CASSRGTARMNTEAFF. For the CDR3, the DNA is TGTGCCAGCAGCCGCGGAACCGCAAGGATGAACACTGAAGCTTTCTTT.